The source of this T cell receptor beta chain is a study of control samples from healthy donors and cancer patients. V lost 4 bases and J 8 bases, leaving 12 bases between the germline ends. Germline assignment: CDR1 SGHNT and CDR2 YYREEE (reference sequence). The CDR3 runs 13 residues. TCRdb's table, derived via immunoSEQ multiplex PCR, lists solely in-frame clones and lacks some. The sample has 150,000 to 200,000 clones; about 90% are singletons. The V and J genes are TRBV5-4 and TRBJ1-4; D is perhaps TRBD1 (6 bases). Sequencing used blood. The clonotype originates from a middle-aged woman in good health. In DNA, the CDR3 is TGTGCCAGCAGCCTACAGGGATCCGAAAAACTGTTTTTT. This sequence encodes CASSLQGSEKLFF.